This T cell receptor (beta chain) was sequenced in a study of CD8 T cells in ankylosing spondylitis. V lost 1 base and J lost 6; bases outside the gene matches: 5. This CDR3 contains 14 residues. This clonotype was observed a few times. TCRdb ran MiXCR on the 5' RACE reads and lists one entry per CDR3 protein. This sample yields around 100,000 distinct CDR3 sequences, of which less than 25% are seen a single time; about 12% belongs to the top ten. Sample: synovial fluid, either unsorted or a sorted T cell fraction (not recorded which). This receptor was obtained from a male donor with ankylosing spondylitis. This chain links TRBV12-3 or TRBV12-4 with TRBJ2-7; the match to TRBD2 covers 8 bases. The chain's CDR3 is CASSLDPGRAEQYF. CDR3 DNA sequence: TGTGCCAGCAGTTTAGATCCCGGGAGGGCCGAGCAGTACTTC.